Shown below are 10 T cell receptor beta chains from a single sample sequenced in a study of cytomegalovirus exposure and HLA in healthy donors. Primers: 60 Vbeta forward and 13 Jbeta reverse. Here immunoSEQ multiplex PCR was the method, and the copy in TCRdb shows in-frame clones only, minus some. The sample consists of about 120,000 clones, approximately 80% of them appearing once. What was sequenced was PBMCs. The receptors derive from a young man in good health and CMV-seropositive.

The rearrangement joins TRBV15 to TRBJ1-3; D ambiguous. Germline values: CDR1 LNHNV, CDR2 YYDKDF (reference sequence). V lost 0 bases and J 0 bases, leaving 6 bases between the germline ends. The CDR3 covers 15 residues. Here the CDR3 DNA reads TGTGCCACCAGCAGAGATGCGGGCTCTGGAAACACCATATATTTT. It specifies CATSRDAGSGNTIYF.

This clone has only a few counts. The genes are TRBV18 and TRBJ2-7; 7 nucleotides agree with TRBD1. The J segment lost 0 bases and the V segment lost 9 bases, leaving 8 bases of the junction unmatched. This CDR3 is built from 14 residues. Germline-derived CDR1 and CDR2 are KGHSH and LQKENI. CDR3 in amino acids: CASTGTASSYEQYF. In DNA form, the CDR3 reads TGTGCCAGTACCGGGACAGCGAGCTCCTACGAGCAGTACTTC.

The V and J genes are TRBV19 and TRBJ2-7; a possible D gene is TRBD1 (6 bases). The CDR3 totals 15 residues. Germline assignment: CDR1 LNHDA and CDR2 SQIVND (reference sequence). The V end lost 3 bases, the J end lost 1 base, and 13 bases lay between the germline ends. The chain's CDR3 is CASSITLGASYEQYF. The CDR3 DNA reads as TGTGCCAGTAGTATTACGTTGGGGGCTTCCTACGAGCAGTACTTC.

This rearrangement joins TRBV6-6 to TRBJ1-3; D is unresolved. Germline lookup yields CDR1 MNHNY and CDR2 SVGAGI (reference sequence). The V end lost 6 bases, the J end lost 7 bases, and 7 bases lay between the germline ends. There are 11 residues in the CDR3. This CDR3 reads CASRALNTIYF. In DNA, the CDR3 is TGTGCCAGCAGGGCCTTGAACACCATATATTTT.

The chain carries TRBV27 and TRBJ1-1, with D perhaps TRBD1 (6 bases). The CDR3 runs to 13 residues. Trimming removed 3 bases at V and 7 bases at J, with 12 bases between. Germline lookup yields CDR1 MNHEY and CDR2 SMNVEV (reference sequence). CDR3 sequence (DNA): TGTGCCAGCAGTTTCCAGGGGAAGGGTGAAGCTTTCTTT. It is translated as CASSFQGKGEAFF.

The V and J genes are TRBV28 and TRBJ1-3, with 7 bases aligning to TRBD1. V shed 5 bases, J shed 0 bases, and the junction held 10 bases outside the gene matches. CDR1 is MDHEN, CDR2 SYDVKM, per germline. The CDR3 runs 17 residues. CDR3 in DNA: TGTGCCAGCAGTGCCGCAGGGGGAGTAGGCTCTGGAAACACCATATATTTT. Protein product: CASSAAGGVGSGNTIYF.

J is TRBJ1-3 and V is TRBV4-1; possible D gene TRBD1, 5 bases. Trimming cost V 2 bases and J 4 bases, with 18 bases left between them. Per germline, CDR1 MGHRA and CDR2 YSYEKL. The CDR3 consists of 17 residues. The CDR3 region is CASSQMPGGVDGNTIYF. CDR3 nucleotide sequence: TGCGCCAGCAGCCAAATGCCGGGAGGGGTGGACGGAAACACCATATATTTT.

Here the CDR3 DNA reads TGCGCCAGCAGCTTGGGTATTGAAGCTTTCTTT. It specifies CASSLGIEAFF. The chain recombines TRBV5-1 with TRBJ1-1; D is unresolved. CDR3 size: 11 residues. Germline loops: CDR1 SGHRS, CDR2 YFSETQ. The germline V and J ends were trimmed by 0 bases and 7 bases, with 4 bases remaining between them. The full variable domain, in which reference TRBV5-1 and TRBJ1-1 provide the parts outside the CDR3, is KAGVTQTPRYLIKTRGQQVTLSCSPISGHRSVSWYQQTPGQGLQFLFEYFSETQRNKGNFPGRFSGRQFSNSRSEMNVSTLELGDSALYLCASSLGIEAFFGQGTRLTVV.

This clone was seen a few times. J is TRBJ2-3 and V is TRBV9; D is perhaps TRBD2 (6 bases). This CDR3 is 16 amino acids long. Looked up from germline, CDR1 is SGDLS and CDR2 is YYNGEE. The ends were cut back, 3 bases at V and 4 bases at J, with 18 bases in the middle. CDR3 in amino acids: CASSEALLAKPDTQYF. The CDR3 DNA is TGTGCCAGCAGCGAAGCCCTACTAGCTAAGCCAGATACGCAGTATTTT.

This clone has just a few counts. The chain uses TRBV30 and TRBJ1-1; D ambiguous. This CDR3 is built from 13 residues. V was shortened by 3 bases and J by 0 bases, with 8 bases between the two germline ends. The V gene's germline CDR1 is GTSNPN and CDR2 SVGIG (reference sequence). CDR3 coding DNA: TGTGCCTGGAGCGAGACAATGAACACTGAAGCTTTCTTT. This sequence encodes CAWSETMNTEAFF.